What follows are 11 T cell receptor beta chains derived from one specimen sequenced in a study of chemoradiotherapy in HPV16-positive cancers. Assay: immunoSEQ multiplex PCR; the TCRdb copy retains only in-frame clones and omits some. The sample carries 6,000 to 9,500 clones, roughly four fifths recorded once. The sequenced sample was tumor tissue, obtained from a patient who underwent chemoradiotherapy. These receptors originate from a human donor with HPV-associated anogenital cancer.

The chain employs TRBV19 and TRBJ2-1; D uncertain. Germline lookup yields CDR1 LNHDA and CDR2 SQIVND (reference sequence). Trimming pared 3 bases from V and 9 bases from J, leaving 9 bases between. The CDR3 runs 12 residues. CDR3 DNA: TGTGCCAGTAGTATCGCTGCGTCTGAGCAGTTCTTC. It specifies CASSIAASEQFF.

This chain uses TRBV9 with TRBJ2-5, with 7 bases that match TRBD2. The J call may be wrong; the DNA end is better matched by TRBJ2-7. Germline lookup yields CDR1 SGDLS and CDR2 YYNGEE. CDR3 length: 14 amino acids. CDR3 loop: CASSVGGEGYEQYF. DNA of the CDR3: TGTGCCAGCAGCGTAGGGGGGGAGGGCTACGAGCAGTACTTC.

The rearrangement links TRBV10-3 to TRBJ1-2; 11 bases line up with TRBD1. The CDR3 loop spans 12 amino acids. V shed 10 bases, J shed 9 bases, and the junction held 7 bases outside the gene matches. Germline V gene sequence: CDR1 ENHRY, CDR2 SYGVKD. CDR3 residues: CATGGQGDRYTF. The CDR3 DNA reads TGTGCCACCGGGGGACAGGGGGATCGCTACACCTTC.

This sequence joins TRBV7-2 and TRBJ2-7; D possibly matches TRBD1 or TRBD2 (5 bases each). Germline-derived CDR1 and CDR2 are SGHTA and FQGNSA. This CDR3 is built from 15 residues. Deletions cut 1 base from V and 6 bases from J, with 16 bases between. The CDR3, as DNA: TGTGCCAGCAGCTTAGATGCCCCCCCAGGGACCGAGCAGTACTTC. Protein sequence: CASSLDAPPGTEQYF. Looking up the rest from reference TRBV7-2 and TRBJ2-7 gives the full variable domain: GAGVSQSPSNKVTEKGKDVELRCDPISGHTALYWYRQSLGQGLEFLIYFQGNSAPDKSGLPSDRFSAERTGGSVSTLTIQRTQQEDSAVYLCASSLDAPPGTEQYFGPGTRLTVT.

The genes are TRBV6-1 and TRBJ2-7; 11 nucleotides agree with TRBD2. Unmatched junction bases numbered 6, after V lost 6 bases and J lost 5 bases. There are 14 residues in the CDR3. Germline V gene sequence: CDR1 MNHNS, CDR2 SASEGT. CDR3 bases: TGTGCCAGCAGGAGTAGCGGGGGGGCCCACGAGCAGTACTTC. It translates to CASRSSGGAHEQYF.

The rearrangement joins TRBV6-1 to TRBJ1-5; tentatively, D is TRBD1 (6 bases). Germline V gene data show CDR1 as MNHNS and CDR2 as SASEGT. Trimming cost V 4 bases and J 0 bases, with 16 bases left between them. This CDR3 is built from 17 residues. The CDR3 reads CASSADRLGGSNQPQHF. CDR3 sequence (DNA): TGTGCCAGCAGTGCCGACAGGTTGGGGGGTAGCAATCAGCCCCAGCATTTT.

This clone appeared a single time. The CDR3: CASSRQGFTNEKLFF. CDR3 DNA sequence: TGTGCCAGCAGTCGACAGGGCTTTACTAATGAAAAACTGTTTTTT. The chain carries TRBV6-5 and TRBJ1-4, with 7 positions matching TRBD1. V shed 5 bases and J 2 bases; nucleotides not matched to a gene: 5. The CDR3 is 15 amino acids. Germline CDR1 reads MNHEY; CDR2 reads SVGAGI.

The rearrangement uses TRBV18 and TRBJ2-3; possibly TRBD2 for D (5 bases). Germline-derived CDR1 and CDR2 are KGHSH and LQKENI. The CDR3 has 18 residues. Trimming left V 2 bases short and J 8 bases short, with 26 bases between. The DNA of the CDR3 is TGTGCCAGCTCACCAGCGGGCGTGTCGAACTCAATCCGGGGTACGCAGTATTTT. Translation: CASSPAGVSNSIRGTQYF.

This chain joins TRBV18 and TRBJ1-1; possible D gene TRBD1, 6 bases. Trimming left V 3 bases short and J 5 bases short, with 10 bases between. This CDR3 has 13 amino acids. Germline CDR1 is KGHSH and CDR2 is LQKENI. The CDR3 here is CASSPEGETEAFF. In DNA form, the CDR3 reads TGTGCCAGCTCACCGGAGGGGGAAACTGAAGCTTTCTTT.

The rearrangement joins TRBV6-1 to TRBJ2-3, with 10 bases that match TRBD2. Germline trimming cut 4 bases from V and 6 bases from J; bases unmatched to any gene: 7. Germline loops: CDR1 MNHNS, CDR2 SASEGT. The CDR3 is 15 residues long. CDR3: CASSAGSGGFDTQYF. The CDR3 DNA sequence: TGTGCCAGCAGTGCCGGTAGCGGGGGGTTTGATACGCAGTATTTT.

The CDR3 bases are TGTGCCAGCAGCTTGGGGGGGCGGGGAAGCACAGATACGCAGTATTTT. Amino acids: CASSLGGRGSTDTQYF. J is TRBJ2-3 and V is TRBV5-4; either TRBD1 or TRBD2 may fit D (6 bases each). The CDR3 extends over 16 amino acids. Between the trimmed V and J ends, which lost 0 bases and 0 bases, there was a span of 11 bases. Per the germline V gene, CDR1 is SGHNT and CDR2 is YYREEE (reference sequence).